The TCR beta chain under discussion was sequenced for a study of T-cell reconstitution after alpha-beta-depleted transplantation in children. In regard to this clonotype: Its antigen is currently unknown.

Unique molecular identifiers were incorporated during preparation of the TCRbeta library. TCRdb re-derived calls from the PCR reads in MiXCR, one entry per CDR3 protein. The data contain 250,000 to 350,000 distinct CDR3 sequences, roughly 21% of them singletons. Overall study findings and caveats: Roughly two months post-transplant, alpha-beta T cells reportedly originated from several hundred graft clones that had expanded.

This CDR3 has 13 amino acids. Between the trimmed V and J ends, which lost 0 bases and 6 bases, there was a span of 7 bases. CDR1 and CDR2 (germline): SSHAT, FNYEAQ (reference sequence). The source was PBMCs, mostly from graft donor cells, collected 180 days after TCRalphabeta/CD19-depleted stem cell transplant. The V and J genes are TRBV7-7 and TRBJ2-3; D ambiguous. The TCR comes from a male patient under 18 who had a stem cell transplant for acute lymphoblastic leukemia, so the T cells may come from the graft donor. The CDR3 nucleotides read TGTGCCAGCAGCTTAGCGCCCACGGATACGCAGTATTTT. This encodes CASSLAPTDTQYF.